A few counts support the clone carrying this TCR beta chain. Antigen: not known. In building TCR beta libraries, iRepertoire HTBI primers were used together with Arm-PCR of CDR3 regions. Each CDR3 protein gets one entry after TCRdb re-called the multiplex PCR reads with MiXCR. The sample lists approximately 400,000 distinct CDR3 sequences, less than 30% seen once, with 25% to 30% in the top ten. V was pared by 8 bases and J by 3 bases, with 18 bases between. CDR3 length: 15 amino acids. The germline V gene encodes CDR1 MDHEN and CDR2 SYDVKM. This entry belongs to a study of regulatory T cells in long-lasting Graves disease. Points from the study as a whole: Favoring TRBV28, TRBJ1-2 and TRBJ2-5 was a feature seen in persistent disease. Peripheral blood, not thyroid tissue, was the sole material studied.

Time point here: persistent/refractory GD, antithyroid drugs over 5 years with positive TRAb. PBMC RNA was the source of the TCR library. Patients were enrolled at an endocrinology department in Xi'an, China. This clonotype was obtained from a woman in her thirties or forties with Graves disease. The gene calls are TRBV28 and TRBJ2-3; tentative D call: TRBD1 (5 bases). The source was peripheral blood mononuclear cells (PBMCs), collected when the disease was refractory, from a patient treated with antithyroid drugs. The CDR3 is CASGTGGKGTDTQYF. CDR3 coding DNA: TGTGCCAGCGGCACGGGCGGCAAGGGGACAGATACGCAGTATTTT.